This T cell receptor beta chain was profiled in a study of shared clonotypes between healthy human individuals (dated by TCRdb to about 2020). Notes on the research overall: Three men and two women, aged 18 to 49 years, made up the cohort. Between about 0.8 and 9 billion PBMCs per donor were obtained by leukapheresis. For each donor, three plates each were used for CD4 naive and CD4 memory, two plates were used for CD8 naive, and one plate was used for CD8 memory. To estimate repertoire size and how much clonotype sharing occurs between individuals, the study deeply sequenced the blood TCR repertoires of about 5 healthy adults. Libraries were prepared and TCR repertoires were sequenced by different laboratories using diverse techniques, in order to increase sequencing depth and limit assay-specific biases. Study-wide findings and limitations: Larger estimated clonotype richness was generally found for naive subsets than for memory subsets. Incomplete sequencing was indicated by rarefaction of sorted-subset datasets, despite the large sequencing depth. Pairwise subsampling led to the expectation that sequencing depth would affect the degree of clonotype sharing among donors. Because the study included only a small number of donors, the genetic and exposure-history diversity represented was limited. Sampling was restricted to blood, and TCR repertoires in tissue are likely to differ from TCR repertoires in blood. Approximately 5% of naive CD4, approximately 3.7% of naive CD8, 2% to 2.5% of memory CD4, and 0.4% of memory CD8 clonotypes were shared across several donors. Compared with non-shared clonotypes, the clonotypes found in all four sorted-subset donors had higher generation probabilities.

For this clone: Its antigen has not been determined. It has no much larger one-base neighbor in the sample; base qualities were not kept. This specimen includes other DNA sequences encoding the same CDR3.

TCR CDR3 regions were amplified from genomic DNA by multiplex PCR using the deep immunoSEQ assay. Extracted genomic DNA from each cell subset was distributed evenly across all wells of several immunoSEQ 96-well plates, and each plate was treated as a replicate. For sorted subsets, each replicate PCR was loaded with roughly 0.2 ug genomic DNA, equivalent to approximately 33,000 T cell genomes. Purified libraries were quantified with a Qubit 3.0 fluorometer, sized on a Bioanalyzer 2100, and re-quantified with the KAPA Library Quantification kit. Every immunoSEQ 96-well plate was sequenced on a dedicated single-read 150-cycle Illumina NextSeq 550 flow cell. In the original analysis: Because the immunoSEQ output included only junctional sequences and no quality scores, the filtering could not be the same as the filtering used for full-length reads. Sequences were annotated with PyIR, a Python wrapper for IgBLAST v1.9, and V/J genes and CDR3 were assigned using IMGT germline references. Reads with weak V/J assignments (E-value above 1e-6), missing CDR3, stop codons, out-of-frame junctions, or ambiguous translated residues were removed. A V3J clonotype was defined by an identical inferred V gene, J gene, and CDR3 amino acid sequence. Percentage overlap between repertoires was calculated by dividing the number of shared unique clonotypes by the size of the smaller repertoire. RTK rarefaction, the Chao1 estimator, and Recon v2.1 estimates of unobserved clonotypes were used to assess repertoire richness. Generation probabilities for all TCRbeta clonotypes obtained by the gDNA method from a handful of donors were computed using OLGA. As stored in TCRdb, this immuneACCESS dataset retains in-frame rearrangements with V and J assigned. A fraction of the clones does not appear; measured against another copy, unresolved V genes explain less than half of the discrepancy, and the remainder lacks a known reason. That table gives V, J and clone size, and the DNA gave D and trimming. This sample lists more than 2 million clones; approximately 95% were detected once. The ten largest clones represent about 0.13% of the sample.

Healthy HIV-negative adults with no recently reported acute infections or vaccinations were included as donors. Only Caucasian adults living in Nashville, Tennessee, USA were represented among the donors. Magnetic negative selection was used to enrich CD4+ T cells, after which naive cells were positively selected on CD45RA and the negative fraction became the memory subset. Blood was obtained by leukapheresis, after which PBMCs were separated by Ficoll-Histopaque density gradient centrifugation and cryopreserved in liquid nitrogen vapor phase. Purity and quantity of every magnetically sorted T cell population were checked by analytical flow cytometry. From each sorted fraction, genomic DNA was isolated and quantified by UV absorbance on a Nanodrop 2000c. Ends trimmed: V by 6 bases, J by 4 bases; bases unmatched to a gene: 8. The germline V gene supplies CDR1 MDHEN and CDR2 SYDVKM. The CDR3, from cysteine to phenylalanine, totals 15 residues. Of all the DNA, just the CDR3 is kept, 45 bases in frame from base 1.

The material sequenced was naive CD4+ T cells sorted from blood. The cell subset or site tag for this specimen amounts to: CD45RA+ positively selected. The receptor was derived from a man younger than 30 in good health. This receptor chain uses TRBV28 and TRBJ2-7, and 11 junction bases match TRBD1. The CDR3 here reads CASSSTGTGGYEQYF. The nucleotides read TGTGCCAGCAGCTCTACCGGGACAGGGGGGTACGAGCAGTACTTC.